Each of the 6 T cell receptor beta chains below was sequenced from the same sample in a study of cytomegalovirus exposure and HLA in healthy donors. Primers included in the PCR were 60 Vbeta and 13 Jbeta primers. Clones were sequenced by immunoSEQ multiplex PCR, and TCRdb holds only the in-frame ones, with some missing. The table shows 150,000 to 200,000 clones, with 70% to 90% occurring only once. The sample taken for sequencing was PBMCs. These receptors were collected from a woman aged 18-29 years in good health and CMV-seropositive.

The sample holds a few counts of this clone. The chain joins TRBV2 to TRBJ1-6; TRBD1 might be the D (5 bases). There are 14 residues in the CDR3. Germline lookup yields CDR1 SNHLY and CDR2 FYNNEI. The V end lost 4 bases, the J end lost 9 bases, and 13 bases lay between the germline ends. CDR3 protein: CASSVSRVGSPLHF. The CDR3 DNA follows: TGTGCCAGCAGTGTCTCCAGGGTCGGTTCACCCCTCCACTTT.

This sequence joins TRBV5-4 and TRBJ2-2; D is uncertain. The CDR3 extends over 12 amino acids. Trimming removed 4 bases at V and 6 bases at J, with 7 bases between. The germline V gene has CDR1 SGHNT and CDR2 YYREEE (reference sequence). The CDR3 is CASSNKAGELFF. CDR3 nucleotides: TGTGCCAGCAGCAACAAAGCCGGGGAGCTGTTTTTT.

On this clone itself: At one end, the junction sequence differs from germline, possibly due to a read error. This chain links TRBV6-1 with TRBJ1-2; 12 positions match TRBD1. CDR3 length equals 15 residues. Germline V gene sequence: CDR1 MNHNS, CDR2 SASEGT. Here the CDR3 reads CASGPGTGGREAIAF. As DNA, the CDR3 is TGTGCCAGCGGACCCGGGACAGGGGGCCGGGAGGCGATCGCCTTC.

This clone has only a few counts. This chain connects TRBV7-3 to TRBJ1-6; D call uncertain. Germline CDR1 is SGHTA and CDR2 is FQGTGA. This CDR3 region has 15 residues. V shed 4 bases and J shed 7 bases, with 14 bases lying between them. Written as DNA, the CDR3 is TGTGCCAGCAGCTCCTACAGTGGAGGCAATTCACCCCTCCACTTT. It translates to CASSSYSGGNSPLHF.

This rearrangement joins TRBV6-4 to TRBJ2-1; the match to TRBD2 covers 12 bases. J was trimmed by 5 bases and V by 10 bases; bases with no gene match: 9. The germline V gene has CDR1 MRHNA and CDR2 SNTAGT. This CDR3 region has 15 residues. CDR3 in DNA: TGTGCCACCGCTCGACTAGCGGGGGACCACAATGAGCAGTTCTTC. This codes for CATARLAGDHNEQFF.

This clone has more than one count but fewer than ten. The chain has TRBV6-1 and TRBJ1-5, with 7 bases fitting TRBD1. Unmatched junction bases numbered 7, after V lost 4 bases and J lost 1 base. The germline gives CDR1 MNHNS, CDR2 SASEGT. The CDR3 totals 16 residues. The CDR3 loop reads CASSANRGSSNQPQHF. The CDR3 region has the DNA TGTGCCAGCAGTGCAAACAGGGGCAGCAGCAATCAGCCCCAGCATTTT.